One T cell receptor beta chain is described in this entry. Germline lookup yields CDR1 DFQATT and CDR2 SNEGSKA (reference sequence). Trimming shortened V by 2 bases and J by 6 bases, and 8 bases separated the two germline ends. The CDR3 is 11 amino acids. This record belongs to a study of blood T cell repertoires in COVID-19. Turning to the study itself: The United States, Italy and Spain provided the acute and convalescent COVID-19 samples. PBMCs, B-cell-depleted T cells, or T cells provided the cDNA or gDNA that made up the material.

As originally analysed: The authors estimated nucleated cell counts from reference gene primer amplification. Method: immunoSEQ multiplex PCR; TCRdb's copy keeps in-frame clones and lacks some. The V and J calls and clone size are taken from that table; D and trimming were inferred from the DNA. The sample lists 97,000 or so clones, 80% to 95% occurring once. The TCR was taken from a man between 18 and 35 years old with acute or convalescent COVID-19. Input material: peripheral blood. The rearrangement joins TRBV20-1 to TRBJ2-7, with a weak D call TRBD2 (5 bases). Here the CDR3 reads CSARLLGEQYF. The CDR3, as DNA: TGCAGTGCTAGATTACTAGGCGAGCAGTACTTC.